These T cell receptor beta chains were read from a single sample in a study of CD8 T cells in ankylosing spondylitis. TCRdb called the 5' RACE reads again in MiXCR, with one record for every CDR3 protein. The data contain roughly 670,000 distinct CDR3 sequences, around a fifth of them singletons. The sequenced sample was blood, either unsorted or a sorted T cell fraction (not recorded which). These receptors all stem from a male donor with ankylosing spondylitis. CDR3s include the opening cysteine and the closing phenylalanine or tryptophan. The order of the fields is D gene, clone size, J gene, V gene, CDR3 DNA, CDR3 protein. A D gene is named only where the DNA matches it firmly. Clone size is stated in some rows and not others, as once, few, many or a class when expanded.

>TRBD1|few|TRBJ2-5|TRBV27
TGTGCCAGCAGTTTCCTACAGGGGGCTATGGAGACCCAGTACTTC
CASSFLQGAMETQYF
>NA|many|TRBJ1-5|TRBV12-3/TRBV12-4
TGTGCCAGCAGTTTATGGGGGATGGATCAGCCCCAGCATTTT
CASSLWGMDQPQHF
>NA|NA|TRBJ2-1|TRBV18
TGTGCCAGCTCACCAAAAGGGGTCACTGAGCAGTTCTTC
CASSPKGVTEQFF
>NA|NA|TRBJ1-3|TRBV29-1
TGCAGCGTTGGAGGCAGCCTCTCTGGAAACACCATATATTTT
CSVGGSLSGNTIYF
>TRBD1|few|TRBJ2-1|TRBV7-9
TGTGCCAGCAGCCCCCGTGGGACAGGGGGTGGAGAGCAGTTCTTC
CASSPRGTGGGEQFF
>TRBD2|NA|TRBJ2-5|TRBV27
TGTGCCAGCAGTTTACGTAGTAGCGGGAGGCACGAGACCCAGTACTTC
CASSLRSSGRHETQYF
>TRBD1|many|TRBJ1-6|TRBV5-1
TGCGCCAGCACACAGGGGTCGGATTCACCCCTCCACTTT
CASTQGSDSPLHF
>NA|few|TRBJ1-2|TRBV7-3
TGTGCCAGCAGCACCGGGCCTCTTAACTATGGCTACACCTTC
CASSTGPLNYGYTF
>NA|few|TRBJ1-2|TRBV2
TGTGCCAGCAGTGACGGTGCCAGGCCGGTCTATGGCTACACCTTC
CASSDGARPVYGYTF
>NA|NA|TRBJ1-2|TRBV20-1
TGCAGTGCCGGCCCCTATGAAGGCTACACCTTC
CSAGPYEGYTF
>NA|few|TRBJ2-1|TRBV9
TGTGCCAGCAGCGTAGTGGCGGGGTCAACCTACAATGAGCAGTTCTTC
CASSVVAGSTYNEQFF
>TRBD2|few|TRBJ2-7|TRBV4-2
TGTGCCAGCAGCCAAACCCGGGACTACTCCTACGAGCAGTACTTC
CASSQTRDYSYEQYF
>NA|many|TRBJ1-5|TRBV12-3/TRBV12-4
TGTGCCAGCAGCCCTGGGCCAGGGGCGGGCAATCAGCCCCAGCATTTT
CASSPGPGAGNQPQHF
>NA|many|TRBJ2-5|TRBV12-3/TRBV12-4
TGTGCCAGCAGTAGACGGCACCAAGAGACCCAGTACTTC
CASSRRHQETQYF
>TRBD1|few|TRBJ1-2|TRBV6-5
TGTGCCAGCAGTTATGACGTCAGGGGGCGATCCGGCTACACCTTC
CASSYDVRGRSGYTF
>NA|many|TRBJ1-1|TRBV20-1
TGCAGTGCTAGGGTATCGGGTAACACTGAAGCTTTCTTT
CSARVSGNTEAFF
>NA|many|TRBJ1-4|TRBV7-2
TGTGCCAGCAGCATTAGGGGGTCGGGAACTAATGAAAAACTGTTTTTT
CASSIRGSGTNEKLFF
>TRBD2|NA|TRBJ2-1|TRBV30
TGTGCCTGGAGTGGTGGCAGGACTAGCGGTTCTGGGAATGAGCAGTTCTTC
CAWSGGRTSGSGNEQFF
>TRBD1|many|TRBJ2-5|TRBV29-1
TGCAGCGTTGAGAGGGGGCCTGGGTGGCGGCAAGAGACCCAGTACTTC
CSVERGPGWRQETQYF
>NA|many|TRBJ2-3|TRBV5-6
TGTGCCAGCAGCTTGTTCACTAGCCCGGGAGTCGCAGATACGCAGTATTTT
CASSLFTSPGVADTQYF
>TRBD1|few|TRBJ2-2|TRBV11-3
TGTGCCAGCAGCCCCGGACAGGGTCTCGCCGGGGAGCTGTTTTTT
CASSPGQGLAGELFF
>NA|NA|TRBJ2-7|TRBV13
TGTGCCAGCAGCACAGGTCGCTCCTACGAGCAGTACTTC
CASSTGRSYEQYF
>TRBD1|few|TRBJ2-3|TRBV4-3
TGCGCCAGCAGCCAAGATACTGGGAGACAGGGGGCAGATACGCAGTATTTT
CASSQDTGRQGADTQYF
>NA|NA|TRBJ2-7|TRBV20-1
TGCAGTGCTAGGCCATCATCAACCTACGAGCAGTACTTC
CSARPSSTYEQYF
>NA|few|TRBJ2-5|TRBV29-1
TGCAGCGTTCCAGAGCAAGAGACCCAGTACTTC
CSVPEQETQYF
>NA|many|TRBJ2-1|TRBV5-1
TGCGCCAGCAGGAGCGGAGGTCACAATGAGCAGTTCTTC
CASRSGGHNEQFF
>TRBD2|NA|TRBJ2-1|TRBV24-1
TGTGCCACCAGTGACTCCGGACTAGCGGGAGCTGCCTACAATGAGCAGTTCTTC
CATSDSGLAGAAYNEQFF
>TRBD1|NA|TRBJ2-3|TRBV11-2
TGTGCCAGCAGCGACCTGCGAAGGGACAGGGCGGGAGATACGCAGTATTTT
CASSDLRRDRAGDTQYF
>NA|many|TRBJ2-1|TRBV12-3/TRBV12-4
TGTGCCAGCAGTACCTACCCCAGAGGGGTGGATGAGCAGTTCTTC
CASSTYPRGVDEQFF
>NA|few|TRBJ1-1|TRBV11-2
TGTGCCAGCAGCTTCGTTATGGGGACTGAAGCTTTCTTT
CASSFVMGTEAFF
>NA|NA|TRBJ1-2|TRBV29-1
TGCAGCGTGGGACGCATCTATGGCTACACCTTC
CSVGRIYGYTF
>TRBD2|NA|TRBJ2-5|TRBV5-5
TGTGCCAGCAGCTGGACTAGCGGGGATGAGACCCAGTACTTC
CASSWTSGDETQYF
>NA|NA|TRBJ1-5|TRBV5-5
TGTGCCAGCAGCTTGGGGGAAACAAATCAGCCCCAGCATTTT
CASSLGETNQPQHF
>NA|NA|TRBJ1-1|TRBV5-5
TGTGCCAGCAGCTTGCATTGGGGGAACACTGAAGCTTTCTTT
CASSLHWGNTEAFF
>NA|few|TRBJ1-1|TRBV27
TGTGCCAGCAGTTTCCTACCGGGGGTCGACACTGAAGCTTTCTTT
CASSFLPGVDTEAFF
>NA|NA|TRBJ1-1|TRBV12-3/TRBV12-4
TGTGCCAGCAGTTTAAATGGGGAACTGAACACTGAAGCTTTCTTT
CASSLNGELNTEAFF
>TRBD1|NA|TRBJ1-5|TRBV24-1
TGTGCCACCAGTGATCGGACAGGGGCGCGCAATCAGCCCCAGCATTTT
CATSDRTGARNQPQHF
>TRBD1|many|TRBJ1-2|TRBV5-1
TGCGCCAGCAGCTTGAACAGGGGAAATGGCTACACCTTC
CASSLNRGNGYTF
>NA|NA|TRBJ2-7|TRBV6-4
TGTGCCAGCAGTGACTCGAGGTTGACGGGGGACCTTTACGAGCAGTACTTC
CASSDSRLTGDLYEQYF
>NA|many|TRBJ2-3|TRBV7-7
TGTGCCAGCAGTTTTGGGGGCCGCACAGATACGCAGTATTTT
CASSFGGRTDTQYF
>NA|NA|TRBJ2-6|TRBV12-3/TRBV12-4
TGTGCCAGCAGTTTAAGGCGATTCTCTGGGGCCAACGTCCTGACTTTC
CASSLRRFSGANVLTF
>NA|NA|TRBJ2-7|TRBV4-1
TGCGCCAGCAGCCAAGAGTACAGGGAGTCCTACGAGCAGTACTTC
CASSQEYRESYEQYF
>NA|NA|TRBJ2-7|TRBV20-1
TGCAGTGCTCCTATGCCAGGGAGGACCTACGAGCAGTACTTC
CSAPMPGRTYEQYF
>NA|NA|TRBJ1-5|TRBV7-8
TGTGCCAGCAGCTTAGAGACAGGCTGGAATCAGCCCCAGCATTTT
CASSLETGWNQPQHF